These T cell receptor beta chains were read from a single sample in a study of identical twins. MiXCR was run by TCRdb on the 5' RACE reads, yielding one entry per CDR3 protein. The repertoire holds approximately 350,000 distinct CDR3 sequences, with approximately 13% as singletons. The same specimen was also included in a second study, on yellow fever vaccine responses in identical twins.

The sequencing sample was made of CD8+ T cells sorted from blood. These receptors were taken from a woman between 18 and 29 years old in good health. Each CDR3 is given with its conserved first and last residue. A D gene is named only where the DNA matches it firmly. Expanded clones get a size class; other rows say once, few or many, or leave the size out.

abundance	v_gene	j_gene	d_gene	CDR3nt	CDR3aa
NA	TRBV7-9	TRBJ2-5	NA	TGTGCCAGCAGCGCGACCGCCCCCCAAGAGACCCAGTACTTC	CASSATAPQETQYF
NA	TRBV9	TRBJ2-7	TRBD2	TGTGCCAGCAGCGTAGATGGGACTAGCTACGAGCAGTACTTC	CASSVDGTSYEQYF
few	TRBV4-1	TRBJ2-7	TRBD2	TGCGCCAGCAGCCAAGACGCGCCGGGGACTAGCGGCTCCTACGAGCAGTACTTC	CASSQDAPGTSGSYEQYF
few	TRBV20-1	TRBJ1-5	NA	TGCAGTGCTAGACCCTACGGCTACAATCAGCCCCAGCATTTT	CSARPYGYNQPQHF
once	TRBV10-2	TRBJ1-1	NA	TGCGCCAGCGGACCGTCGAACACTGAAGCTTTCTTT	CASGPSNTEAFF
few	TRBV27	TRBJ2-2	TRBD1	TGTGCCAGCAGCCCAGGGACAGGGGGACGGGAGCTGTTTTTT	CASSPGTGGRELFF
NA	TRBV15	TRBJ1-5	TRBD1	TGTGCCACCAGCAGCGGACAGGGGAGTCAGCCCCAGCATTTT	CATSSGQGSQPQHF
NA	TRBV6-5	TRBJ2-1	NA	TGTGCCAGCAGTTACTGGGGGACGGGGATAAATGAGCAGTTCTTC	CASSYWGTGINEQFF
NA	TRBV5-1	TRBJ1-2	TRBD1	TGCGCCAGCAGTTGGGGACAGGGGAGAGGGTATGGCTACACCTTC	CASSWGQGRGYGYTF
many	TRBV29-1	TRBJ2-1	TRBD1	TGCAGCGTGGGGACAGGGTTTTTACCCTACAATGAGCAGTTCTTC	CSVGTGFLPYNEQFF
NA	TRBV5-6	TRBJ2-1	TRBD2	TGTGCCAGCAGCCACTCGCGGGGGATAAAATACAATGAGCAGTTCTTC	CASSHSRGIKYNEQFF
NA	TRBV9	TRBJ2-2	TRBD1	TGTGCCAGCAGCGCAGGGACAGCGACGAACACCGGGGAGCTGTTTTTT	CASSAGTATNTGELFF
NA	TRBV20-1	TRBJ2-1	TRBD2	TGCAGTGCTAACCCCGGAGTACTAGCGGGAGAGCAGTTCTTC	CSANPGVLAGEQFF
NA	TRBV7-7	TRBJ2-2	NA	TGTGCCAGCAGCTTTAGGGCCTTCAACACCGGGGAGCTGTTTTTT	CASSFRAFNTGELFF
NA	TRBV4-1	TRBJ2-3	TRBD2	TGCGCCAGCAGCCAGGGGGGGGGCACAGATACGCAGTATTTT	CASSQGGGTDTQYF
few	TRBV9	TRBJ1-5	NA	TGTGCCAGCAGTAAAGGCGGGGAGAATCAGCCCCAGCATTTT	CASSKGGENQPQHF
NA	TRBV12-3/TRBV12-4	TRBJ2-6	NA	TGTGCCAGCGGCGAGACCTCTGGGGCCAACGTCCTGACTTTC	CASGETSGANVLTF
NA	TRBV7-7	TRBJ2-1	TRBD2	TGTGCCAGCAGCTCTAGCGGGACACGGACTGATGAGCAGTTCTTC	CASSSSGTRTDEQFF
many	TRBV5-1	TRBJ2-3	NA	TGCGCCAGCAGCTTATTCGACATTAGCACAGATACGCAGTATTTT	CASSLFDISTDTQYF
many	TRBV10-3	TRBJ2-7	TRBD2	TGTGCCATCAGTGAGCGCGGGGAGGGTCTCGAGCAGTACTTC	CAISERGEGLEQYF
once	TRBV2	TRBJ2-1	TRBD1	TGTGCCAGTCCGGGACAGGGGTACAATGAGCAGTTCTTC	CASPGQGYNEQFF